A single sample gave rise to the 22 T cell receptor beta chains below, sequenced in a study of regulatory T cells in long-lasting Graves disease. Arm-PCR with iRepertoire HTBI primers amplified the CDR3 regions for these TCR beta libraries. Each CDR3 protein gets one entry after TCRdb re-called the multiplex PCR reads with MiXCR. Here the sample spans some 250,000 distinct CDR3 sequences, about 18% being singletons. Time point defined: newly diagnosed GD, antithyroid drugs for less than 3 months. Isolated PBMC RNA provided the starting material for the TCR library. The sample also formed part of further work on T cells in Graves' hyperthyroidism and ophthalmopathy.

This specimen consisted of peripheral blood mononuclear cells (PBMCs), obtained at new diagnosis, from a patient treated with antithyroid drugs. The receptors originated from a woman aged 30 to 39 with Graves disease.

The chain uses TRBV2 and TRBJ2-3; weak D call: TRBD2 (7 bases). The V end was cut by 5 bases, the J end by 2 bases, with 11 bases between. CDR3 size: 14 residues. Per germline, CDR1 SNHLY and CDR2 FYNNEI. Here the CDR3 DNA reads TGTGCCAGCAGTCGGGGGGCAAACACAGATACGCAGTATTTT. The encoded protein is CASSRGANTDTQYF.

This clonotype occurred a few times. This chain connects TRBV20-1 to TRBJ2-7; the D gene is possibly TRBD2 (6 bases). This CDR3 has 14 amino acids. Germline values: CDR1 DFQATT, CDR2 SNEGSKA (reference sequence). CDR3 protein: CSIVGARETLEQYF. CDR3 bases: TGCAGCATAGTAGGGGCCCGGGAGACTTTGGAGCAGTACTTC.

This clonotype was seen many times. This chain uses TRBV7-9 with TRBJ2-3; a weak D match, TRBD1 (7 bases). Trimming took off 6 bases at V and 2 bases at J, with 21 bases between the two ends. The germline V gene has CDR1 SEHNR and CDR2 FQNEAQ (reference sequence). CDR3 length: 17 amino acids. This CDR3 is CASRVRGTANITDTQYF. The CDR3 DNA reads TGTGCCAGCAGAGTCCGCGGGACAGCCAATATCACAGATACGCAGTATTTT.

At least ten counts were recorded for this clonotype. The rearrangement uses TRBV5-4 and TRBJ2-3; 10 nucleotides line up with TRBD2. The CDR3 contains 16 residues. Germline CDR1 SGHNT, CDR2 YYREEE (reference sequence). The junction had 5 bases not matched to a gene; V was cut back by 1 base and J by 3 bases. CDR3 bases: TGTGCCAGCAGCTTGTACAGCGGGGGGGCGACAGATACGCAGTATTTT. Translating gives CASSLYSGGATDTQYF.

There are many counts of this clonotype. Given a much more abundant clone one base away, this may be a read error. The chain couples TRBV3-1 to TRBJ2-5, with unresolved D. The CDR3 totals 12 residues. Germline V gene data show CDR1 as LGHDT and CDR2 as YNNKEL (reference sequence). In DNA form, the CDR3 reads TGTGCCAGCAGCCAAAGAGAACTCGGGTCAGAGTTC. As protein: CASSQRELGSEF.

On this clonotype: A clone one base away is much larger, so this may be a read error. The chain recombines TRBV6-1 with TRBJ1-3, with D unclear. V shed 8 bases and J shed 2 bases, with 10 bases lying between them. The CDR3 totals 13 residues. Per germline, CDR1 MNHNS and CDR2 SASEGT. CDR3 nucleotides: TGTGCCAGCGGTGCTACTACTGGAAACACCATATATTTT. Protein product: CASGATTGNTIYF.

This chain connects TRBV25-1 to TRBJ1-1, with a weak D call TRBD1 (6 bases). The CDR3 totals 11 residues. Trimming cost V 1 base and J 11 bases, with 8 bases left between them. Looked up from germline, CDR1 is MGHDK and CDR2 is SYGVNS. CDR3 residues: CASSESGAAFF. The CDR3 DNA reads TGTGCCAGCAGTGAATCAGGGGCTGCTTTCTTT.

This clonotype has ten or more counts. The chain couples TRBV6-5 to TRBJ1-1; D is perhaps TRBD1 (6 bases). The V end was cut by 4 bases, the J end by 8 bases, with 14 bases between. Germline CDR1 and CDR2: MNHEY and SVGAGI. The CDR3 runs to 13 residues. The CDR3 bases are TGTGCCAGCAGTTTCGGACAGTACTTGGAAGCTTTCTTT. The encoded protein is CASSFGQYLEAFF.

The CDR3 DNA reads as TGTGCCAGCAGCTTAGGGGTTCGGGATTACGAGCAGTACTTC. This gives the protein CASSLGVRDYEQYF. The chain links TRBV7-2 to TRBJ2-7, with D tentatively TRBD2 (5 bases). The V gene lost 1 base and the J gene lost 4 bases, with 11 bases spanning the gap. The CDR3 consists of 14 residues. In germline, CDR1 is SGHTA, CDR2 FQGNSA.

This clonotype occurred many times. The CDR3: CASSLLTGKNTGELFF. CDR3 DNA sequence: TGTGCCAGCAGCTTATTAACAGGGAAGAACACCGGGGAGCTGTTTTTT. The chain joins TRBV7-9 to TRBJ2-2; the D gene is possibly TRBD1 (6 bases). Germline values: CDR1 SEHNR, CDR2 FQNEAQ (reference sequence). The CDR3 runs to 16 residues. The V end lost 2 bases, the J end lost 1 base, and 11 bases lay between the germline ends. Drawing the rest from reference TRBV7-9 and TRBJ2-2, the complete variable domain is DTGVSQNPRHKITKRGQNVTFRCDPISEHNRLYWYRQTLGQGPEFLTYFQNEAQLEKSRLLSDRFSAERPKGSFSTLEIQRTEQGDSAMYLCASSLLTGKNTGELFFGEGSRLTVL.

There are many counts of this clonotype. V usage is TRBV7-9 and J usage is TRBJ2-7; TRBD1 agrees at 10 bases. The CDR3 is 14 amino acids. Germline CDR1 reads SEHNR; CDR2 reads FQNEAQ (reference sequence). With V trimmed by 5 bases and J by 7 bases, 8 bases remained unmatched. The CDR3 nucleotides read TGTGCCAGCAGCCCCGGGACAGGGGTGCTGGAGCAGTACTTC. It translates to CASSPGTGVLEQYF.

This clonotype has ten or more counts. The rearrangement uses TRBV29-1 and TRBJ2-5; the D gene is possibly TRBD2 (5 bases). Germline-derived CDR1 and CDR2 are SQVTM and ANQGSEA. The CDR3 totals 13 residues. V lost 4 bases and J lost 0, with 9 bases in between. CDR3 region: CSVGGPHQETQYF. CDR3 DNA sequence: TGCAGCGTTGGCGGGCCCCACCAAGAGACCCAGTACTTC. Full variable domain (remainder filled in from reference TRBV29-1 and TRBJ2-5): SAVISQKPSRDICQRGTSLTIQCQVDSQVTMMFWYRQQPGQSLTLIATANQGSEATYESGFVIDKFPISRPNLTFSTLTVSNMSPEDSSIYLCSVGGPHQETQYFGPGTRLLVL.

The chain employs TRBV12-3 or TRBV12-4 and TRBJ2-5; TRBD1 agrees at 9 bases. The CDR3 covers 16 residues. V was clipped by 4 bases and J by 0 bases; unmatched bases: 6. CDR3 in amino acids: CASSSTGGPNQETQYF. In DNA, the CDR3 is TGTGCCAGCAGTTCGACAGGGGGACCGAACCAAGAGACCCAGTACTTC.

This clonotype showed up many times. The chain recombines TRBV5-1 with TRBJ2-2, with D unclear. V shed 3 bases and J shed 0 bases, with 12 bases lying between them. Germline V lookup: CDR1 SGHRS, CDR2 YFSETQ. The CDR3 loop spans 16 amino acids. DNA of the CDR3: TGCGCCAGCAGCTCGGAGACTCTATCGAACACCGGGGAGCTGTTTTTT. Its protein product is CASSSETLSNTGELFF.

A note on this clonotype: One base away lies a much larger clone, so this may be a sequencing read error. V is TRBV5-1 and J is TRBJ2-7; tentative D call: TRBD2 (5 bases). The CDR3 has 15 amino acids. Germline V CDR1 and CDR2: SGHRS, YFSETQ. Trimming shortened V by 3 bases and J by 3 bases, and 16 bases separated the two germline ends. DNA for the CDR3: TGCGCCAGCAGCTGGGCCGGTAGCGAGTACTACGAGCAGTACTTC. This codes for CASSWAGSEYYEQYF.

Many counts were recorded for this clonotype. The chain joins TRBV11-2 to TRBJ1-3; D perhaps matches TRBD1 (5 bases). V was trimmed by 5 bases and J by 5 bases, leaving 7 bases between them. This CDR3 has 12 amino acids. CDR1 is SGHAT, CDR2 FQNNGV, per germline. The CDR3 spells CASSVDRNTIYF. CDR3 in DNA: TGTGCCAGCAGCGTGGACAGAAACACCATATATTTT. Together with reference TRBV11-2 and TRBJ1-3, the CDR3 gives the full variable domain: EAGVAQSPRYKIIEKRQSVAFWCNPISGHATLYWYQQILGQGPKLLIQFQNNGVVDDSQLPKDRFSAERLKGVDSTLKIQPAKLEDSAVYLCASSVDRNTIYFGEGSWLTVV.

A word on this clonotype: A much larger clone differs from this one at a single base, so this may be a read error. The chain links TRBV2 to TRBJ2-4; D gene unclear. V lost 6 bases and J 0 bases, leaving 12 bases between the germline ends. The CDR3 contains 15 residues. Per germline, CDR1 SNHLY and CDR2 FYNNEI. CDR3 coding DNA: TGTGCCAGCAGGGCGAAATTTTTAGCCAAAAACATTCAGTACTTC. Its translation is CASRAKFLAKNIQYF.

This clonotype was counted many times. The chain couples TRBV9 to TRBJ1-2, with 7 bases aligning to TRBD1. The CDR3 loop spans 15 amino acids. Germline V gene data show CDR1 as SGDLS and CDR2 as YYNGEE. Unmatched junction bases numbered 7, after V lost 4 bases and J lost 1 base. CDR3 in amino acids: CASSSQGTVNYGYTF. As DNA, the CDR3 is TGTGCCAGCAGCTCACAGGGGACGGTTAACTATGGCTACACCTTC.

V is TRBV4-2 and J is TRBJ2-1, with 10 bases that match TRBD2. The CDR3 is made up of 15 amino acids. The V gene's germline CDR1 is LGHNA and CDR2 YNFKEQ. V was clipped by 4 bases and J by 3 bases; unmatched bases: 3. CDR3 DNA: TGTGCCAGCAGCCCCGGGACTAGCGACTACAATGAGCAGTTCTTC. This sequence encodes CASSPGTSDYNEQFF.

V and J are TRBV6-1 and TRBJ2-1, with D perhaps TRBD2 (6 bases). Trimming took off 6 bases at V and 8 bases at J, with 17 bases between the two ends. The CDR3 has 14 residues. Germline CDR1 MNHNS, CDR2 SASEGT. CDR3 nucleotide sequence: TGTGCCAGCAGCCAAGGGGCGGGATTCGATGAGCAGTTCTTC. Protein: CASSQGAGFDEQFF.

As concerns this clonotype: This could be a read error, since a much larger clone is one nucleotide away. The V call is TRBV11-2, the J call TRBJ2-7, with D perhaps TRBD1 or TRBD2 (5 bases each). The CDR3 is 15 amino acids. Germline values: CDR1 SGHAT, CDR2 FQNNGV. The V end lost 6 bases, the J end lost 0 bases, and 15 bases lay between the germline ends. This CDR3 is CASRSIGALSYEQYF. The CDR3 bases are TGTGCCAGCAGATCTATCGGGGCACTCTCCTACGAGCAGTACTTC.

This clonotype was seen at least ten times. The chain recombines TRBV4-1 with TRBJ1-1; TRBD1 matches 9 bases. The V segment lost 4 bases and the J segment 8 bases; nucleotides outside the gene matches: 11. Germline CDR1 is MGHRA and CDR2 is YSYEKL. This CDR3 spans 15 amino acids. The CDR3 is CASSPGQGGMTEAFF. The CDR3 nucleotides read TGCGCCAGCAGCCCGGGACAGGGCGGGATGACGGAAGCTTTCTTT.